The clone carrying this T cell receptor (beta chain) was seen ten or more times. Its antigen is undetermined. The sample belongs to a study of T-cell reconstitution after alpha-beta-depleted transplantation in children. Study conclusions and caveats: Some patients' high day-60 TCRbeta diversity was traced to surviving recipient T cells and thymic progenitors. At around two months after transplant, the alpha-beta T cells were reportedly derived from several hundred expanded clones that came from non-depleted graft cells. From newly produced T cells came most of the T-cell counts and diversity one year after transplant.

V lost 0 bases to trimming and J lost 4 bases, with 17 bases between them. CDR3 size: 16 residues. Germline V CDR1 and CDR2: SGDLS, YYNGEE. TCRbeta library construction was performed incorporating unique molecular identifiers. TCRdb re-derived calls from the PCR reads in MiXCR, one entry per CDR3 protein. This sample has approximately 500,000 distinct CDR3 sequences, with roughly a tenth found just once. Sequences were derived from PBMCs, sampled before TCRalphabeta/CD19-depleted stem cell transplant. The receptor was derived from a child aged 2 to 15 with inherited bone marrow failure, due to receive a stem cell transplant. The chain is built from TRBV9 and TRBJ2-7, with TRBD2 as a possible D gene (6 bases). The CDR3 nucleotides are TGTGCCAGCAGCGTAGGTGGCGGGGCCTCTTCTTACGAGCAGTACTTC. This encodes CASSVGGGASSYEQYF.